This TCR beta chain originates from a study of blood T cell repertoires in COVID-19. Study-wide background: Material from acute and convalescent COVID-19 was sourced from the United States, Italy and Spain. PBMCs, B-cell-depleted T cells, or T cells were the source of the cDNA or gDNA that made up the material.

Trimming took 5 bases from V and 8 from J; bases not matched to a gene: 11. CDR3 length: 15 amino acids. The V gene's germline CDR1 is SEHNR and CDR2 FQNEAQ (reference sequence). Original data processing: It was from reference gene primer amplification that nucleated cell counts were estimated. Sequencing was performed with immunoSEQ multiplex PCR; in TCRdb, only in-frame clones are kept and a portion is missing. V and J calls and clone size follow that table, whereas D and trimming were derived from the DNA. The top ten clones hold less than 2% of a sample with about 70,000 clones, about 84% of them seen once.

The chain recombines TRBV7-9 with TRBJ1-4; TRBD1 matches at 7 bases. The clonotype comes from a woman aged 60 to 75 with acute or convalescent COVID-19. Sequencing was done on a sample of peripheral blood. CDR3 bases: TGTGCCAGCAGCCCACAGGGGACCCTGGGGGAAAAACTGTTTTTT. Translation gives CASSPQGTLGEKLFF.